What follows are 20 T cell receptor beta chains derived from one specimen sequenced in a study of OX40 agonist ivuxolimab in advanced cancers. Generated by immunoSEQ multiplex PCR, the TCRdb table keeps only in-frame clones and is missing some. The sample has more than 11,000 clones, approximately 80% seen once. The source was CD4+ or CD8+ T cells sorted from blood, collected in a trial of the OX40 agonist ivuxolimab. These receptors all come from an adult with an advanced solid tumor such as melanoma, head and neck, liver or kidney cancer.

The rearrangement links TRBV19 to TRBJ1-1, with 8 bases fitting TRBD1. The CDR3 contains 15 residues. The V gene end was trimmed by 6 bases and the J gene end by 6 bases; junction bases not matched to a gene: 12. The germline gives CDR1 LNHDA, CDR2 SQIVND (reference sequence). CDR3 sequence reads: CASRETQGATPEAFF. The CDR3 DNA follows: TGTGCCAGTAGGGAGACCCAGGGGGCTACGCCTGAAGCTTTCTTT.

The gene calls are TRBV7-9 and TRBJ1-2; TRBD1 is a possible D gene (5 bases). V lost 7 bases and J lost 9, with 18 bases in between. This CDR3 region has 13 residues. Germline V CDR1 and CDR2: SEHNR, FQNEAQ (reference sequence). CDR3 region: CASTPGTAMSYTF. The CDR3 DNA follows: TGTGCCAGCACCCCAGGGACCGCGATGAGCTACACCTTC.

The chain links TRBV27 to TRBJ1-6; D is possibly TRBD1 (6 bases). This CDR3 contains 15 residues. Trimming removed 6 bases at V and 6 bases at J, with 15 bases between. Per germline, CDR1 MNHEY and CDR2 SMNVEV (reference sequence). CDR3 coding DNA: TGTGCCAGCAGATTGGGGGCTTTCGGTAATTCACCCCTCCACTTT. Translated, it gives CASRLGAFGNSPLHF.

V gene TRBV7-9 combines with J gene TRBJ2-7, with D tentatively TRBD2 (6 bases). Between the trimmed V and J ends, which lost 5 bases and 2 bases, there was a span of 10 bases. The CDR3 totals 13 residues. Germline-derived CDR1 and CDR2 are SEHNR and FQNEAQ (reference sequence). The CDR3 bases are TGTGCCAGCAGCCCCCCGGGGGCCTACGAGCAGTACTTC. This encodes CASSPPGAYEQYF.

The J gene is TRBJ2-7, the V gene TRBV5-4, with TRBD2 matching 7 bases. The CDR3 is 12 residues long. The germline V gene encodes CDR1 SGHNT and CDR2 YYREEE (reference sequence). Unmatched junction bases numbered 0, after V lost 2 bases and J lost 4 bases. This chain's CDR3 is CASSFSGYEQYF. The CDR3 DNA follows: TGTGCCAGCAGCTTTAGCGGGTACGAGCAGTACTTC.

This chain joins TRBV7-2 and TRBJ2-3; maybe TRBD1 (5 bases). The V and J ends lost 5 bases and 0 bases respectively, with 12 bases between them. The CDR3 has 15 amino acids. CDR1 is SGHTA and CDR2 is FQGNSA in the germline V gene. The CDR3 loop is CASSNRRTSTDTQYF. The CDR3 DNA follows: TGTGCCAGCAGCAACAGGCGTACGAGCACAGATACGCAGTATTTT. The entire variable domain, with the rest obtained from reference TRBV7-2 and TRBJ2-3, is as follows: GAGVSQSPSNKVTEKGKDVELRCDPISGHTALYWYRQSLGQGLEFLIYFQGNSAPDKSGLPSDRFSAERTGGSVSTLTIQRTQQEDSAVYLCASSNRRTSTDTQYFGPGTRLTVL.

The chain recombines TRBV15 with TRBJ1-4; no definite D call. Per germline, CDR1 LNHNV and CDR2 YYDKDF (reference sequence). The CDR3 totals 17 residues. V shed 3 bases and J shed 7 bases, with 21 bases lying between them. The CDR3 DNA reads TGTGCCACCAGCAGTTTCCCTCCCCGGGGATTCGGTGAAAAACTGTTTTTT. Its protein is CATSSFPPRGFGEKLFF. The full variable domain, rest sourced from reference TRBV15 and TRBJ1-4, is DAMVIQNPRYQVTQFGKPVTLSCSQTLNHNVMYWYQQKSSQAPKLLFHYYDKDFNNEADTPDNFQSRRPNTSFCFLDIRSPGLGDTAMYLCATSSFPPRGFGEKLFFGSGTQLSVL.

The V gene is TRBV25-1, the J gene TRBJ1-5; TRBD1 matches at 7 bases. The CDR3 is 13 residues long. Germline V gene lookup returns CDR1 MGHDK and CDR2 SYGVNS. Unmatched junction bases numbered 3, after V lost 6 bases and J lost 4 bases. The CDR3 DNA reads TGTGCCAGCAGCAGGGGGGGAAATCAGCCCCAGCATTTT. Protein sequence: CASSRGGNQPQHF.

In regard to this clone: The same CDR3 is also encoded by other DNA sequences in this sample. This chain uses TRBV5-6 with TRBJ2-4; the D is unclear. Trimming pared 7 bases from V and 3 bases from J, leaving 8 bases between. The length of the CDR3 is 12 residues. Germline lookup yields CDR1 SGHDT and CDR2 YYEEEE. The CDR3 is CASGPHKNIQYF. The DNA of the CDR3 is TGTGCCAGCGGGCCACACAAAAACATTCAGTACTTC.

The chain's CDR3 is CASSLVIGNTEAFF. CDR3 coding DNA: TGTGCCAGCAGCTTAGTGATAGGGAACACTGAAGCTTTCTTT. V and J are TRBV7-8 and TRBJ1-1; no reliable D call. There are 14 residues in the CDR3. Germline assignment: CDR1 SGHVS and CDR2 FQNEAQ. V lost 1 base and J 1 base, leaving 7 bases between the germline ends. The complete variable domain, with remaining parts taken from reference TRBV7-8 and TRBJ1-1, reads GAGVSQSPRYKVAKRGQDVALRCDPISGHVSLFWYQQALGQGPEFLTYFQNEAQLDKSGLPSDRFFAERPEGSVSTLKIQRTQQEDSAVYLCASSLVIGNTEAFFGQGTRLTVV.

This clone is medium-sized by share. This specimen includes other DNA sequences encoding the same CDR3. The rearrangement uses TRBV6-1 and TRBJ1-3; D remains unclear. The CDR3 spans 11 residues. The germline CDR1 and CDR2 sequences are MNHNS and SASEGT. Trimming stripped 7 bases from V and 9 bases from J, with 10 bases between. CDR3 protein: CASKLIATIYF. DNA for the CDR3: TGTGCCAGCAAGTTGATCGCCACCATATATTTT.

The chain couples TRBV9 to TRBJ2-1; 11 bases are shared with TRBD2. With 3 bases clipped from V and 2 bases from J, the junction kept 10 bases outside the gene matches. CDR1 SGDLS and CDR2 YYNGEE come from the germline V gene. The CDR3 has 18 amino acids. This CDR3 is CASSGTSGLPPPYNEQFF. CDR3 nucleotides: TGTGCCAGCAGCGGGACTAGCGGGTTACCGCCCCCCTACAATGAGCAGTTCTTC. Filled out from reference TRBV9 and TRBJ2-1, the complete variable domain reads DSGVTQTPKHLITATGQRVTLRCSPRSGDLSVYWYQQSLDQGLQFLIQYYNGEERAKGNILERFSAQQFPDLHSELNLSSLELGDSALYFCASSGTSGLPPPYNEQFFGPGTRLTVL.

The rearrangement joins TRBV7-3 to TRBJ2-2; tentatively, D is TRBD1 (5 bases). Germline V CDR1 and CDR2: SGHTA, FQGTGA. This CDR3 has 14 amino acids. Trimming removed 5 bases from V and 5 bases from J, with 12 bases in between. The CDR3 DNA is TGTGCCAGCAGCCCCCTCCAGGGTACCGGGGAGCTGTTTTTT. This sequence encodes CASSPLQGTGELFF.

The chain carries TRBV9 and TRBJ1-1, with D tentatively TRBD1 (6 bases). The germline V and J ends were trimmed by 5 bases and 1 base, with 6 bases remaining between them. Germline CDR1 SGDLS, CDR2 YYNGEE. CDR3 length equals 12 residues. CDR3 residues: CASRDRNTEAFF. Here the CDR3 DNA reads TGTGCCAGCAGGGACAGGAACACTGAAGCTTTCTTT.

This chain links TRBV4-3 with TRBJ1-5; 7 bases match TRBD1. Germline V CDR1 and CDR2: LGHNA, YSLEER. V dropped 4 bases and J dropped 4; count of bases not matched to a gene: 4. CDR3 length: 14 residues. Here the CDR3 reads CASSPDRVNQPQHF. The CDR3 DNA reads as TGCGCCAGCAGCCCTGACAGGGTGAATCAGCCCCAGCATTTT.

For the CDR3, the DNA is TGTGCCAGCAGCCCGCCCGGGACTGATAACACCGGGGAGCTGTTTTTT. The encoded protein is CASSPPGTDNTGELFF. V and J are TRBV13 and TRBJ2-2, with a possible D match to TRBD2 (6 bases). Germline V CDR1 and CDR2: PRHDT, FYEKMQ (reference sequence). This CDR3 is built from 16 residues. V was cut by 5 bases and J by 2 bases, with 15 bases left in between.

The V and J genes are TRBV9 and TRBJ2-3; TRBD1 agrees at 10 bases. Per germline, CDR1 SGDLS and CDR2 YYNGEE. Germline trimming cut 4 bases from V and 2 bases from J; bases unmatched to any gene: 16. The CDR3 loop spans 19 amino acids. The CDR3: CASSSPIGGGQGLTDTQYF. The CDR3 nucleotides read TGTGCCAGCAGCTCTCCTATCGGGGGGGGACAGGGGCTCACAGATACGCAGTATTTT. The entire variable domain, with the rest obtained from reference TRBV9 and TRBJ2-3, is as follows: DSGVTQTPKHLITATGQRVTLRCSPRSGDLSVYWYQQSLDQGLQFLIQYYNGEERAKGNILERFSAQQFPDLHSELNLSSLELGDSALYFCASSSPIGGGQGLTDTQYFGPGTRLTVL.

This clone turned up a few times. V gene TRBV7-9 combines with J gene TRBJ1-1; the match to TRBD1 covers 10 bases. The CDR3 consists of 15 residues. CDR1 is SEHNR and CDR2 is FQNEAQ in the germline V gene (reference sequence). J gave up 1 base and V 3 bases, and 2 bases lay outside the gene matches. This CDR3 is CASSFRQGANTEAFF. The CDR3 DNA follows: TGTGCCAGCAGCTTTCGACAGGGGGCGAACACTGAAGCTTTCTTT.

By share, this clone counts as hyperexpanded (1% or more). The chain employs TRBV30 and TRBJ1-1; D unclear. Germline CDR1 and CDR2: GTSNPN and SVGIG (reference sequence). This CDR3 has 11 residues. V lost 3 bases and J lost 8, with 10 bases in between. The CDR3 sequence is CAWRLYGEAFF. The CDR3 bases are TGTGCCTGGAGGTTGTACGGGGAAGCTTTCTTT.

V is TRBV23-1 and J is TRBJ1-5; D possibly corresponds to TRBD1 (6 bases). TRBV23-1 is marked as an open reading frame, function uncertain. V lost 0 bases and J 5 bases, leaving 17 bases between the germline ends. The CDR3 is 17 amino acids. The CDR3 DNA reads TGCGCCAGCAGTCAATCTGATTGGAGACAGGCAGATCAGCCCCAGCATTTT. It is translated as CASSQSDWRQADQPQHF.